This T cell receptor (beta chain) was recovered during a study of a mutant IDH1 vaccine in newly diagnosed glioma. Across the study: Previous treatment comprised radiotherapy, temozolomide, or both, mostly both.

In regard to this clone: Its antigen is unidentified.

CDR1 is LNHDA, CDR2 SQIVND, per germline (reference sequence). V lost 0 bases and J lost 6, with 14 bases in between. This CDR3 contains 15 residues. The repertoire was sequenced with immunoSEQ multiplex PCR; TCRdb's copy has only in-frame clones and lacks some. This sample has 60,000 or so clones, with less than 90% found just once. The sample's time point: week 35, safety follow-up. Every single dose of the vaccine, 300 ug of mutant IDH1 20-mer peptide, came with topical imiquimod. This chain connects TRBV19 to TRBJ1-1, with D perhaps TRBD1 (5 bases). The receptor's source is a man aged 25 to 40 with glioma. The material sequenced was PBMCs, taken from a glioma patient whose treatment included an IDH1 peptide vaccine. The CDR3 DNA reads TGTGCCAGTAGTATAGATCGGGGCCCTGCCGCTGAAGCTTTCTTT. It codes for CASSIDRGPAAEAFF.